This T cell receptor (beta chain) emerged from a study of T cell responses to AZD1222 COVID-19 vaccine. V was trimmed by 2 bases and J by 0 bases, leaving 16 bases between them. CDR3 size: 17 residues. Germline V gene sequence: CDR1 MNHNS, CDR2 SASEGT. The assay was immunoSEQ multiplex PCR, and TCRdb's table has in-frame clones only and misses some. The table has 95,000 to 150,000 clones, roughly 90% seen once. About this clone itself: Its antigen is unidentified.

Study-wide findings and caveats: Two AZD1222 administrations were followed by greater Spike-specific TCR breadth and depth. The peak T cell response came first, and repertoires were sampled only after it.

Sample: peripheral blood, taken on day 0 of AZD1222 vaccination. The chain is built from TRBV6-1 and TRBJ1-2; D call uncertain. The receptor was isolated from an adult in good health. DNA for the CDR3: TGTGCCAGCAGTGAAAAACTCCAGATCCCTTCTAACTATGGCTACACCTTC. Its translation is CASSEKLQIPSNYGYTF.